These 11 T cell receptor beta chains share one sample of origin, sequenced in a study of blood T cell repertoires in COVID-19. Some clones are missing from TCRdb's copy, which holds only in-frame ones; the method was immunoSEQ multiplex PCR. The table records around 130,000 clones, 65% to 80% of them present only once. The sequenced material came from peripheral blood. The source is a man aged 45 to 65 with acute or convalescent COVID-19.

This clone has a single count. CDR3 sequence reads: CAWKSGEVDTQYF. The CDR3 coding sequence is TGTGCCTGGAAGTCCGGAGAGGTAGATACGCAGTATTTT. This rearrangement joins TRBV30 to TRBJ2-3; D unresolved. The CDR3 runs to 13 residues. Germline V gene lookup returns CDR1 GTSNPN and CDR2 SVGIG (reference sequence). The V end lost 4 bases, the J end lost 5 bases, and 13 bases lay between the germline ends. The full variable domain, in which reference TRBV30 and TRBJ2-3 provide the parts outside the CDR3, is SQTIHQWPATLVQPVGSPLSLECTVEGTSNPNLYWYRQAAGRGLQLLFYSVGIGQISSEVPQNLSASRPQDRQFILSSKKLLLSDSGFYLCAWKSGEVDTQYFGPGTRLTVL.

The chain uses TRBV3-1 (or the pseudogene TRBV3-2) and TRBJ1-2; D not resolved. From germline, CDR1 is LGHDT and CDR2 YNNKEL (reference sequence). The CDR3 is made up of 14 amino acids. V was pared by 4 bases and J by 4 bases, with 13 bases between. Written as DNA, the CDR3 is TGTGCCAGCAGCCCCCAGGTTGAAAGCTATGGCTACACCTTC. Translation: CASSPQVESYGYTF.

The V and J genes are TRBV19 and TRBJ2-3; tentative D call: TRBD1 (5 bases). CDR3 length equals 15 residues. The V end lost 1 base, the J end lost 2 bases, and 10 bases lay between the germline ends. Germline CDR1 and CDR2: LNHDA and SQIVND (reference sequence). The chain's CDR3 is CASSIGAGYTDTQYF. The CDR3 region has the DNA TGTGCCAGTAGTATAGGGGCAGGGTACACAGATACGCAGTATTTT.

The chain recombines TRBV14 with TRBJ1-1, with 7 bases identical to TRBD1. CDR1 is SGHDN, CDR2 FVKESK, per germline. The J segment lost 1 base and the V segment lost 5 bases, leaving 4 bases of the junction unmatched. The CDR3 totals 14 residues. The CDR3 loop reads CASSRQGRNTEAFF. The CDR3 region has the DNA TGTGCCAGCAGCAGACAGGGACGGAACACTGAAGCTTTCTTT.

V usage is TRBV27 and J usage is TRBJ1-2, with 9 bases fitting TRBD1. CDR1 and CDR2 from the germline V gene are MNHEY and SMNVEV (reference sequence). Trimming took 5 bases from V and 4 from J; bases not matched to a gene: 8. The CDR3 contains 15 residues. CDR3 in DNA: TGTGCCAGCAGTGACCCGACAGGGGGATCCTATGGCTACACCTTC. Its translation is CASSDPTGGSYGYTF.

The V gene is TRBV7-6, the J gene TRBJ2-2; possible D gene TRBD1, 6 bases. Germline CDR1 reads SGHVS; CDR2 reads FNYEAQ. This CDR3 has 16 amino acids. The germline V and J ends were trimmed by 8 bases and 3 bases, with 19 bases remaining between them. In nucleotides, the CDR3 is TGTGCCAGCGAGAGTGGGCAGGGGTCGGACACCGGGGAGCTGTTTTTT. Its translation: CASESGQGSDTGELFF.

This clone was recorded only once. V gene TRBV6-1 combines with J gene TRBJ1-4; D not certain. With 3 bases removed from V and 13 bases from J, the gap between germline ends came to 12 bases. Germline V gene sequence: CDR1 MNHNS, CDR2 SASEGT. CDR3 length: 12 residues. CDR3: CASSDRNSRLFF. DNA for the CDR3: TGTGCCAGCAGTGACCGGAACAGCCGACTGTTTTTT.

This clone was detected a few times. J is TRBJ1-2 and V is TRBV5-6; D is uncertain. Trimming cost V 1 base and J 0 bases, with 4 bases left between them. The CDR3 runs 13 residues. The germline V gene has CDR1 SGHDT and CDR2 YYEEEE. CDR3 amino acids: CASSLTTNYGYTF. The CDR3 nucleotides read TGTGCCAGCAGCTTGACAACTAACTATGGCTACACCTTC. The whole variable domain, filled in from reference TRBV5-6 and TRBJ1-2, reads DAGVTQSPTHLIKTRGQQVTLRCSPKSGHDTVSWYQQALGQGPQFIFQYYEEEERQRGNFPDRFSGHQFPNYSSELNVNALLLGDSALYLCASSLTTNYGYTFGSGTRLTVV.

This clone has more than one count but fewer than ten. The CDR3 loop reads CASSTRGGLEKLFF. The CDR3 DNA follows: TGTGCCAGTAGTACTCGAGGGGGTTTGGAAAAACTGTTTTTT. The chain uses TRBV19 and TRBJ1-4, with TRBD1 as a possible D gene (6 bases). Per the germline V gene, CDR1 is LNHDA and CDR2 is SQIVND (reference sequence). V was clipped by 4 bases and J by 8 bases, with 14 bases between them. The CDR3 totals 14 residues.

The V call is TRBV2, the J call TRBJ2-7; TRBD2 is a possible D gene (5 bases). Germline loops: CDR1 SNHLY, CDR2 FYNNEI. V was pared by 6 bases and J by 0 bases, with 6 bases between. CDR3 length equals 12 residues. This CDR3 is CASRAVSYEQYF. CDR3 DNA: TGTGCCAGCAGAGCGGTCTCCTACGAGCAGTACTTC.

This sequence joins TRBV6-4 and TRBJ2-1; D unresolved. Germline-derived CDR1 and CDR2 are MRHNA and SNTAGT. The CDR3 runs 13 residues. Trimming cost V 5 bases and J 9 bases, with 14 bases left between them. CDR3 sequence reads: CASSPESSGEQFF. In nucleotides, the CDR3 is TGTGCCAGCAGTCCCGAGTCATCGGGTGAGCAGTTCTTC.